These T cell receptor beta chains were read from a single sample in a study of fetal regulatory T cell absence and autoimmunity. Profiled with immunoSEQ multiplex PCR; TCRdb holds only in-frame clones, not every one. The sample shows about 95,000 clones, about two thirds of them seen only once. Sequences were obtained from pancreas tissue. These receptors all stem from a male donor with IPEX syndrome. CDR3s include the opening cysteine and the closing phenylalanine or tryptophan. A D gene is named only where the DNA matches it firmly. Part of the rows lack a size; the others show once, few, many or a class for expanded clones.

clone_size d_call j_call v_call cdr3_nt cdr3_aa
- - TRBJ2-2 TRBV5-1 TGCGCCAGCAGCTGGGGGAACACCGGGGAGCTGTTTTTT CASSWGNTGELFF
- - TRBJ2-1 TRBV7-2 TGTGCCAGCAGCCCCGGTAGCGGTTACAATGAGCAGTTCTTC CASSPGSGYNEQFF
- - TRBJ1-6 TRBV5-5 TGTGCCAGCAGCTTAGAGGTGGTCACAGGGCACGGCTATAATTCACCCCTCCACTTT CASSLEVVTGHGYNSPLHF
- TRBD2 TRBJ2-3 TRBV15 TGTGCCACCAGCAGAGCGGGGGGGCCAGATACGCAGTATTTT CATSRAGGPDTQYF
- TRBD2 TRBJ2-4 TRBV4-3 TGCGCCAGCAGCCGGATTAGCGGGGCCAAAAACATTCAGTACTTC CASSRISGAKNIQYF
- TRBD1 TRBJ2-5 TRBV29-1 TGCAGCGTTGAGGGACAGTACCAAGAGACCCAGTACTTC CSVEGQYQETQYF
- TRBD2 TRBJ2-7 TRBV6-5 TGTGCCAGCAGCCCGGGACTAGCGCGATCCTACGAGCAGTACTTC CASSPGLARSYEQYF
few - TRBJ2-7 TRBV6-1 TGTGCCAGCAGTGAAGGGGAGCAGTACTTC CASSEGEQYF
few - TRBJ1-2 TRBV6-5 TGTGCCAGCAGTCAGACAGGTTTGGATGGCTACACCTTC CASSQTGLDGYTF
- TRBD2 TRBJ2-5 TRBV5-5 TGTGCCAGCAGCTCACTCGTACTAGCGGGGTTGGAAGAGACCCAGTACTTC CASSSLVLAGLEETQYF
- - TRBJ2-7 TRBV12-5 TGTGCTAGTGGTTTCCGCGCAGGGGAGCAGTACTTC CASGFRAGEQYF
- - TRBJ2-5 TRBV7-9 TGTGCCAGCAGCTCGTCCCTCGAGACCCAGTACTTC CASSSSLETQYF
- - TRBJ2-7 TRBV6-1 TGTGCCAGCAGTGAATTGGGGGGCTCCTACGAGCAGTACTTC CASSELGGSYEQYF
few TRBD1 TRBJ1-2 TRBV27 TGTGCCAGCAGTCCCAGGGACAGAATAAACTATGGCTACACCTTC CASSPRDRINYGYTF
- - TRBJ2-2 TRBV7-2 TGTGCCAGCAGCTTCTTTAACGGGGAGCTGTTTTTT CASSFFNGELFF
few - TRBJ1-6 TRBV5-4 TGTGCCAGCAGCGGTGAGGGATGGGGTTCACCCCTCCACTTT CASSGEGWGSPLHF
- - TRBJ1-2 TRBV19 TGTGCCAGTAGTATAGGGACAAACTATGGCTACACCTTC CASSIGTNYGYTF
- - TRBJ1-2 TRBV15 TGTGCCACCAGCAGCGTGGGGGGAGGCTATGGCTACACCTTC CATSSVGGGYGYTF
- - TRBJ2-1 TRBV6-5 TGTGCCAGCAGTTACTCGATTGGGTATGATGAGCAGTTCTTC CASSYSIGYDEQFF
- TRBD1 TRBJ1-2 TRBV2 TGTGCCAGCAGGGGGACAGGTGACTATGGCTACACCTTC CASRGTGDYGYTF
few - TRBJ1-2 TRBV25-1 TGTGCCAGCAGCGCATTGCGCTTGGTAGGGGGCTACACCTTC CASSALRLVGGYTF
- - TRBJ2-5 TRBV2 TGTGCCAGCAGTGAGGACAGACAAGAGACCCAGTACTTC CASSEDRQETQYF
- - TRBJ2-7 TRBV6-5 TGTGCCAGCAGTTACGACGGGAGCGGCTCCTACGAGCAGTACTTC CASSYDGSGSYEQYF
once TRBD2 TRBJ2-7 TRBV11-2 TGTGCCAGCAGCTTCCCCCTAGCGGGGGCCGACTACGAGCAGTACTTC CASSFPLAGADYEQYF
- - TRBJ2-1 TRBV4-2 TGTGCCAGCAGCCGGCGGGCAAGAAATGAGCAGTTCTTC CASSRRARNEQFF
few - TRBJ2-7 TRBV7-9 TGTGCCAGCAGCCGGACAGCTTCCTACGAGCAGTACTTC CASSRTASYEQYF
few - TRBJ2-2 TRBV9 TGTGCCAGCAGCTTGACGAACACCGGGGAGCTGTTTTTT CASSLTNTGELFF
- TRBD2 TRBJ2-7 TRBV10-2 TGCGCCAGCATACCTCCTCCGGGACTAGGTCCCTACGAGCAGTACTTC CASIPPPGLGPYEQYF
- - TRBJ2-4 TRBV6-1 TGTGCCAGCAGTGACCCAGCTCTAGCCAAAAACATTCAGTACTTC CASSDPALAKNIQYF
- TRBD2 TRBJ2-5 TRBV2 TGTGCCAGCAGTGAAGAGACTAGCGGAGGAGGGGAGACCCAGTACTTC CASSEETSGGGETQYF
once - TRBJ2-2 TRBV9 TGTGCCAGCAGCGTCCCTAAACGGGGGTCGAACACCGGGGAGCTGTTTTTT CASSVPKRGSNTGELFF
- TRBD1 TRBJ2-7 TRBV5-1 TGCGCCAGCAGCCCCACCCCGGGACAGGGGACCTACGAGCAGTACTTC CASSPTPGQGTYEQYF
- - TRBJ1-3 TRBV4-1 TGCGCCAGCAGCCAAGGTGTCCCTGCCCCTTGGGTAAACACCATATATTTT CASSQGVPAPWVNTIYF
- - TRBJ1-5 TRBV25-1 TGTGCCAGCAGTGAAAGAGAGAGGAATCAGCCCCAGCATTTT CASSERERNQPQHF
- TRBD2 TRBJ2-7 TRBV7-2 TGTGCCAGCAGCTTACTAGCGGGGGGGTCCTACGAGCAGTACTTC CASSLLAGGSYEQYF
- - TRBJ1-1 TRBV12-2 TGTGCAAGTCGCTTAGCCGACACGACAGGTGGTCTCTATGAAGCTTTCTTT CASRLADTTGGLYEAFF
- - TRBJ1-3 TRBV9 TGTGCCAGCAGCGTAGGGGCAACCTCTGGAAACACCATATATTTT CASSVGATSGNTIYF
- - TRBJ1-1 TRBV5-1 TGCGCCAGCAGCTTGGTCGGTGTCAGGGGGAACACTGAAGCTTTCTTT CASSLVGVRGNTEAFF
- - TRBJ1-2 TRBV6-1 TGTGCCAGTAGCGGCAGCGAGGGGAGCTACACCTTC CASSGSEGSYTF
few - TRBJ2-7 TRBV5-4 TGTGCCAGCAGCTTGGGCGGGCTTTCCTACGAGCAGTACTTC CASSLGGLSYEQYF
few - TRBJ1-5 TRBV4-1 TGCGCCAGCAGCCAAGTCCAGGCTAGGGGCAATCAGCCCCAGCATTTT CASSQVQARGNQPQHF
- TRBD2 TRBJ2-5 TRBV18 TGTGCCAGCTCACGGACTAGAAGCAAAGAGACCCAGTACTTC CASSRTRSKETQYF
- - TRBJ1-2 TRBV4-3 TGCGCCAGCAGCCAAGACAGGGACTATGGCTACACCTTC CASSQDRDYGYTF
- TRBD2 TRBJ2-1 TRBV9 TGTGCCAGCAGCGAGACTAGCGGGGTCTACAATGAGCAGTTCTTC CASSETSGVYNEQFF
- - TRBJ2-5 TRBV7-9 TGTGCCAGCAGCCAACTTAGTGTGACCCAGTACTTC CASSQLSVTQYF
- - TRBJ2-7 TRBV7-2 TGTGCCAGCAGCTTTACTACTCTACTCCACGAGCAGTACTTC CASSFTTLLHEQYF
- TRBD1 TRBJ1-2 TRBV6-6 TGTGCCAGCAGTTACCGGGACAGGAGAAGGGGCTACACCTTC CASSYRDRRRGYTF
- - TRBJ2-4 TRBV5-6 TGTGCCAGCAGCTTGGACCTAGCCAAAAACATTCAGTACTTC CASSLDLAKNIQYF
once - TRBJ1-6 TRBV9 TGTGCCAGCGGAGGGGGATATAATTCACCCCTCCACTTT CASGGGYNSPLHF
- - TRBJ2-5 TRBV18 TGTGCCAGCTCACTTTTACAGGAACGAGAGACCCAGTACTTC CASSLLQERETQYF
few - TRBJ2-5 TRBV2 TGTGCCAGCATCGGAAGTCGAGAGACCCAGTACTTC CASIGSRETQYF
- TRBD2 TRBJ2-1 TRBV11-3 TGTGCCAGTAAGGGGGAACTAGCGGGAGGCTACAATGAGCAGTTCTTC CASKGELAGGYNEQFF
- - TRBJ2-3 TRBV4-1 TGCGCCAGCAGGACGACACAGGGATCGACAGATACGCAGTATTTT CASRTTQGSTDTQYF
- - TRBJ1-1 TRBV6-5 TGTGCCAGCAGCGCCGCAGGGATCACTGAAGCTTTCTTT CASSAAGITEAFF
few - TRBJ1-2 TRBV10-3 TGTGCCATCAGTGAGGGTAGTGGCTACACCTTC CAISEGSGYTF
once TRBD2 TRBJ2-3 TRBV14 TGTGCCAGCAGCCACGTCTTAGCGGGGGGCACAGATACGCAGTATTTT CASSHVLAGGTDTQYF